The rows below give T cell receptor beta chains drawn from one sample of a study of blood T cells in healthy people across ages. TCRdb independently ran MiXCR on the 5' RACE reads; one entry per CDR3 protein. The sample shows almost 1 million distinct CDR3 sequences, 45% to 60% of them seen only once. Sequenced: blood. Source of these receptors: a woman aged 60-75 years in good health. CDR3s leave out the opening cysteine and the closing phenylalanine or tryptophan.

TRBJ1-2 | TRBV7-9 | ASSSNWDMGYT
TRBJ2-5 | TRBV16 | ASSQAYQNPETQY
TRBJ2-5 | TRBV7-9 | ASSLADLGQETQY
TRBJ2-1 | TRBV4-3 | ASSQDRGPENEQF
- | TRBV12-3/TRBV12-4 | ASHTGVDVETQY
TRBJ1-5 | TRBV5-1 | ASSPGQGGLAQPQH
TRBJ2-1 | TRBV30 | AALRQGSYNEQF
TRBJ2-1 | TRBV7-9 | ASSSLVAGEKGNEQF
TRBJ2-3 | TRBV29-1 | SAQGASGRPPTDTQY
TRBJ1-5 | TRBV12-3/TRBV12-4 | ASSFEQINQPQH
TRBJ2-3 | TRBV5-4 | ASSLGLAGASDTQY
- | TRBV5-1 | ASSLAPSGVYNEQY
TRBJ2-2 | TRBV20-1 | SAEGMNTGELF
TRBJ2-3 | TRBV6-6 | ASIASGTDTQY
TRBJ1-2 | TRBV25-1 | ASSDPNRGGYGYT
TRBJ2-1 | TRBV6-4 | ASSDNGEQF
TRBJ2-3 | TRBV9 | ASSVAPFSTDTQY
TRBJ2-7 | TRBV7-2 | ASSLGGRADYEQY
- | TRBV29-1 | SVVAGQTYEQY
TRBJ2-2 | TRBV4-1 | ASSPTGTGMDTGELF
TRBJ2-5 | TRBV20-1 | SARGRLVGSEAQY
TRBJ1-6 | TRBV11-2 | ASSLRGRTPLH
TRBJ2-2 | TRBV11-2 | ASSLVGTGELF
TRBJ2-1 | TRBV28 | ASSLDRHEQF
TRBJ1-5 | TRBV6-1 | ASSEGGRHQPQH
TRBJ2-1 | TRBV6-2/TRBV6-3 | ASSYSVNNEQF
TRBJ2-3 | TRBV20-1 | SALRGLAESTDTQY
TRBJ2-7 | TRBV3-1 | ASSQTSPGEQY
TRBJ2-5 | TRBV5-1 | ASSRNTGSQETQY
TRBJ1-5 | TRBV9 | ASSVGPENQPQH
TRBJ1-2 | TRBV5-1 | ASSFLVGEPGYT
TRBJ1-1 | TRBV12-3/TRBV12-4 | ASSSSGGNTEAF
TRBJ2-5 | TRBV11-2 | ASSLVLNGETQY
TRBJ2-1 | TRBV11-1 | ASSPSHSYNEQF
TRBJ2-3 | TRBV7-9 | ASSLLGAPDTQY
TRBJ2-3 | TRBV24-1 | ASSEPSSADSVTQY
TRBJ1-4 | TRBV7-2 | ASSPDTGGDEKLF
TRBJ2-7 | TRBV7-2 | ASSAPGLAGLSSYEQY
TRBJ1-2 | TRBV11-2 | ASRRTGGYYGYT